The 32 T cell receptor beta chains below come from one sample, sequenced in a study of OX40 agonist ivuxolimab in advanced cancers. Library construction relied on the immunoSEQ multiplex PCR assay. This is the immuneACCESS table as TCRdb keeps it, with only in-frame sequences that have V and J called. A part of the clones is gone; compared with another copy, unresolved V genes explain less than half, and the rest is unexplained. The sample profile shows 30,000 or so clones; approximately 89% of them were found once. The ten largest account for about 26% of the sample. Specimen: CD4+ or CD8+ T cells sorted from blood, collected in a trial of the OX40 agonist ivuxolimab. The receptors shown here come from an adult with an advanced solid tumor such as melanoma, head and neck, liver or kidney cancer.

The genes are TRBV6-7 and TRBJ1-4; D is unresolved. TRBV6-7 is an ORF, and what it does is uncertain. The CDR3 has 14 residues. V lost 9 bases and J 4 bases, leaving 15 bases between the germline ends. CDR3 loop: CASPGKLFNEKLFF. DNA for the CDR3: TGTGCCAGTCCCGGGAAACTATTTAATGAAAAACTGTTTTTT.

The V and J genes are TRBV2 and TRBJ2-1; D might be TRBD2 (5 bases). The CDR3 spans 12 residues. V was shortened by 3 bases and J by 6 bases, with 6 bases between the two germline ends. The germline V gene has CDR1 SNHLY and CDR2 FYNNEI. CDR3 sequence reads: CASSDGINEQFF. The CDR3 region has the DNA TGTGCCAGCAGTGACGGGATCAATGAGCAGTTCTTC. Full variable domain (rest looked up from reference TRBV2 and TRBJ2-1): EPEVTQTPSHQVTQMGQEVILRCVPISNHLYFYWYRQILGQKVEFLVSFYNNEISEKSEIFDDQFSVERPDGSNFTLKIRSTKLEDSAMYFCASSDGINEQFFGPGTRLTVL.

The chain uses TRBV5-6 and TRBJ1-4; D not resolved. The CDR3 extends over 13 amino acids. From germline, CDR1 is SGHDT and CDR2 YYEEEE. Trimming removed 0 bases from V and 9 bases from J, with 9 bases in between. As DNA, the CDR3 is TGTGCCAGCAGCTTGGCTGTGAATCAAAAACTGTTTTTT. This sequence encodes CASSLAVNQKLFF.

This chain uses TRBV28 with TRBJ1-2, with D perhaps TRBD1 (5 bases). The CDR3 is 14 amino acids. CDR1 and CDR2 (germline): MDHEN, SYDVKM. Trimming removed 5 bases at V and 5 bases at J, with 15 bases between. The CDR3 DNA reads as TGTGCCAGCAGTCCCCCGGGGGTCGGGTATGGCTACACCTTC. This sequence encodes CASSPPGVGYGYTF.

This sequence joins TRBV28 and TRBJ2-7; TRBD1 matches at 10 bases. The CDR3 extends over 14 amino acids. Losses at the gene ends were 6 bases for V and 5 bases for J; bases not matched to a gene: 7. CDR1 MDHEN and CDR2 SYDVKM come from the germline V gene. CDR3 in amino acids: CASSWGQGSDEQYF. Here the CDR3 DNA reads TGTGCCAGCAGCTGGGGACAGGGGTCTGACGAGCAGTACTTC.

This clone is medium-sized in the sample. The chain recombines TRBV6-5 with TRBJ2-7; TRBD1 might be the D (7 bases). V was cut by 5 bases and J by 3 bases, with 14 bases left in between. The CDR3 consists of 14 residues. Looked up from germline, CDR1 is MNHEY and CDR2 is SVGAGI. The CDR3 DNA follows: TGTGCCAGCAGTCCGGGGGCAGGGGGCTACGAGCAGTACTTC. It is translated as CASSPGAGGYEQYF.

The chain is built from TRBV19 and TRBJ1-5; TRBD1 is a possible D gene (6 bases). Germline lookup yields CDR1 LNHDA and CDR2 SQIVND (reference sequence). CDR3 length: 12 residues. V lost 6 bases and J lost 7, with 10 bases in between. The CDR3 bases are TGTGCCAGTAGACAGGGTTGGCAGCCCCAGCATTTT. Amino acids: CASRQGWQPQHF. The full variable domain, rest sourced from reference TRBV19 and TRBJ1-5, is DGGITQSPKYLFRKEGQNVTLSCEQNLNHDAMYWYRQDPGQGLRLIYYSQIVNDFQKGDIAEGYSVSREKKESFPLTVTSAQKNPTAFYLCASRQGWQPQHFGDGTRLSIL.

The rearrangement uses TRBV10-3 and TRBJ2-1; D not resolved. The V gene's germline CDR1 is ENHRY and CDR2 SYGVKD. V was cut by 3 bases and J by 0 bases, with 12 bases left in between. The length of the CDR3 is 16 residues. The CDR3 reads CAISDLGLSSYNEQFF. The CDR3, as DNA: TGTGCCATCAGTGATTTAGGGCTTAGCTCCTACAATGAGCAGTTCTTC.

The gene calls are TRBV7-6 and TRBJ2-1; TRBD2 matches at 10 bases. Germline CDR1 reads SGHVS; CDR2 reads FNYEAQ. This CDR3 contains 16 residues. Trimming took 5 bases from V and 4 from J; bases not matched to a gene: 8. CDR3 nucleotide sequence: TGTGCCAGCAGCATCCTTACTAGCGGGGCTTACAATGAGCAGTTCTTC. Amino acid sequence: CASSILTSGAYNEQFF.

In nucleotides, the CDR3 is TGTGCCAGTAGTATTGGGGGCGGCCCTGATTCACCCCTCCACTTT. This codes for CASSIGGGPDSPLHF. V is TRBV19 and J is TRBJ1-6; D may be TRBD1 (6 bases). Germline CDR1 LNHDA, CDR2 SQIVND (reference sequence). Trimming took off 3 bases at V and 8 bases at J, with 14 bases between the two ends. This CDR3 is 15 amino acids long.

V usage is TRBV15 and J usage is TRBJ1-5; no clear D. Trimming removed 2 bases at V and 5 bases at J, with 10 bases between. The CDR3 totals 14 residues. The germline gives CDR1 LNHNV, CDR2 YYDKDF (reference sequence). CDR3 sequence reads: CATSRSAQDQPQHF. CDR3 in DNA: TGTGCCACCAGCAGATCGGCCCAGGATCAGCCCCAGCATTTT.

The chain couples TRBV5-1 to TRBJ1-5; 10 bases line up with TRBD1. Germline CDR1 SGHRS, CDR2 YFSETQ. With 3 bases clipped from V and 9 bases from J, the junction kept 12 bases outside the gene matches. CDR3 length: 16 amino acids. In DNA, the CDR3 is TGCGCCAGCAGCTATAATTCCGGGACAGGGGTCGGGCCCCAGCATTTT. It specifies CASSYNSGTGVGPQHF.

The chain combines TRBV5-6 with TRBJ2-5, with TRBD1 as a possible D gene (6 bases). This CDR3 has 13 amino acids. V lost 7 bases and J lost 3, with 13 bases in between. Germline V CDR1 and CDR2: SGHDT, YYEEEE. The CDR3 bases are TGTGCCAGCTTCCAAACAGGGAAAGAGACCCAGTACTTC. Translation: CASFQTGKETQYF.

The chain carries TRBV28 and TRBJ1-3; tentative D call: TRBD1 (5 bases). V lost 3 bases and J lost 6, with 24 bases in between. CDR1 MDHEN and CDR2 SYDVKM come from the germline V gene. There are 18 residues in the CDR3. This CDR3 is CASSFRNRGRERENTIYF. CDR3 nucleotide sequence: TGTGCCAGCAGTTTCAGGAATAGGGGCCGGGAGAGGGAAAACACCATATATTTT.

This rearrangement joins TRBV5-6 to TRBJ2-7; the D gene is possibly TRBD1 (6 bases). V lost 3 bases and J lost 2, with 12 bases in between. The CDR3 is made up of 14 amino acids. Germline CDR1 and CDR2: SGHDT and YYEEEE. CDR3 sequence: CASSSRGSPYEQYF. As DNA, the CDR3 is TGTGCCAGCAGCTCCAGGGGTAGCCCCTACGAGCAGTACTTC.

CDR3 amino acids: CASSITILQTYEQYF. CDR3 nucleotide sequence: TGTGCCAGTAGTATCACTATCCTACAAACCTACGAGCAGTACTTC. The V and J genes are TRBV19 and TRBJ2-7; D is uncertain. Between the trimmed V and J ends, which lost 3 bases and 2 bases, there was a span of 14 bases. Germline V gene sequence: CDR1 LNHDA, CDR2 SQIVND (reference sequence). This CDR3 region has 15 residues.

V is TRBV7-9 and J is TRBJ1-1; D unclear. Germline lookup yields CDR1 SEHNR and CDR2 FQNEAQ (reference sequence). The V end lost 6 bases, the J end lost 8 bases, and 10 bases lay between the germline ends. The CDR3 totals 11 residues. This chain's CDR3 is CASRGIGEAFF. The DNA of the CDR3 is TGTGCCAGCAGAGGCATTGGGGAAGCTTTCTTT. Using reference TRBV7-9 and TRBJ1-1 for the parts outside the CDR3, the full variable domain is DTGVSQNPRHKITKRGQNVTFRCDPISEHNRLYWYRQTLGQGPEFLTYFQNEAQLEKSRLLSDRFSAERPKGSFSTLEIQRTEQGDSAMYLCASRGIGEAFFGQGTRLTVV.

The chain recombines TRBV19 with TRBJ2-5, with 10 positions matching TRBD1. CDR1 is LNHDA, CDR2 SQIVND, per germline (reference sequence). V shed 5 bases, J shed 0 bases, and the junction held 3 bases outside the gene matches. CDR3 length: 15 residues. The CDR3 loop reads CASSPDRGYQETQYF. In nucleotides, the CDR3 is TGTGCCAGTAGTCCGGACAGGGGGTACCAAGAGACCCAGTACTTC.

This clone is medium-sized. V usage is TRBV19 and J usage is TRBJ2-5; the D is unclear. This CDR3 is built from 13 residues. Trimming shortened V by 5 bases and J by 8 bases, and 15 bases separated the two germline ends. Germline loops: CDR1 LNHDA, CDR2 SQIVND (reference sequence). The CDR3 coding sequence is TGTGCCAGTAGTCCCCGGTTCAGGAAAACCCAGTACTTC. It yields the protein CASSPRFRKTQYF.

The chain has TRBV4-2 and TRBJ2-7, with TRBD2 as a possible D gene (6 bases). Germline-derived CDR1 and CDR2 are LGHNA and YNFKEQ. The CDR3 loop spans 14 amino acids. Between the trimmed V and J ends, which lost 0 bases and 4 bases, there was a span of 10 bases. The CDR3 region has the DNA TGTGCCAGCAGCCAAGATCGGGGGTTTTACGAGCAGTACTTC. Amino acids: CASSQDRGFYEQYF.

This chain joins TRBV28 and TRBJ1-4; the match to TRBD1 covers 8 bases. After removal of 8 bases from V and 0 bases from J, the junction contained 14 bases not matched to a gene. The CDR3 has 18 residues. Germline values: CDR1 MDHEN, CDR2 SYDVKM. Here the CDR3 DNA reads TGTGCCAGCTCCCTCCCCGGGACAGGCCGTGCAACTAATGAAAAACTGTTTTTT. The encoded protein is CASSLPGTGRATNEKLFF.

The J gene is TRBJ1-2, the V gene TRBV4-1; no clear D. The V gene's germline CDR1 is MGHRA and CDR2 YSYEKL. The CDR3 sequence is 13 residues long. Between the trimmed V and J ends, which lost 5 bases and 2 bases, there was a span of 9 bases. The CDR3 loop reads CASSFWQNYGYTF. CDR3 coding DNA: TGCGCCAGCAGCTTCTGGCAGAACTATGGCTACACCTTC.

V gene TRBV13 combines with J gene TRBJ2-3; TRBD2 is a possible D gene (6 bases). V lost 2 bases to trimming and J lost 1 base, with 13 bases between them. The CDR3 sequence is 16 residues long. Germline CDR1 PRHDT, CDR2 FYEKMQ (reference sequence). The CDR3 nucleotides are TGTGCCAGCAGCTTAAAGCTGCGGGGCGGCACAGATACGCAGTATTTT. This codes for CASSLKLRGGTDTQYF.

Written as DNA, the CDR3 is TGTGCCAGCAGCTTCCTCCCGGGACAGGGGAAGAACACTGAAGCTTTCTTT. This gives the protein CASSFLPGQGKNTEAFF. This rearrangement joins TRBV7-9 to TRBJ1-1; 10 nucleotides line up with TRBD1. The CDR3 totals 17 residues. The germline V gene has CDR1 SEHNR and CDR2 FQNEAQ (reference sequence). The V segment lost 3 bases and the J segment 1 base; nucleotides outside the gene matches: 8.

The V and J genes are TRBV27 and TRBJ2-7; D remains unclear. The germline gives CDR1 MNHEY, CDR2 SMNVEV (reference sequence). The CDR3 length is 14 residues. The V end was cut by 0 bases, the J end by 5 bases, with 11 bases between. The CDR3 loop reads CASSLSPGSHEQYF. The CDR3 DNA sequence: TGTGCCAGCAGTTTATCGCCCGGGTCCCACGAGCAGTACTTC.

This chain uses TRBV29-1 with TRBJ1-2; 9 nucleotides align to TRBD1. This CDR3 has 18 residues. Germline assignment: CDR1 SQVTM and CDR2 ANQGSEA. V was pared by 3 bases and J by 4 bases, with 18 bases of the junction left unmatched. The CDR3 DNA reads TGCAGCGTTGATCTCGTGGGAACGGGGGACAGGGTCAGCTATGGCTACACCTTC. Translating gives CSVDLVGTGDRVSYGYTF.

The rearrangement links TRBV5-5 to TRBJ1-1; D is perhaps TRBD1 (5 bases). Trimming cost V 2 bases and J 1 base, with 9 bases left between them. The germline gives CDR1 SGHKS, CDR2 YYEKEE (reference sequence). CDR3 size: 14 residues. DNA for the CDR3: TGTGCCAGCAGCTTTGGGGGGTCGAACACTGAAGCTTTCTTT. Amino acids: CASSFGGSNTEAFF.

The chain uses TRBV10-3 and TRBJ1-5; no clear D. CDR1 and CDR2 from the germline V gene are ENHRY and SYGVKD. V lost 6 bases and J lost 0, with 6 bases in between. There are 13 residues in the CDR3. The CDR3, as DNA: TGTGCCATCAGCGTGAATAGCAATCAGCCCCAGCATTTT. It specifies CAISVNSNQPQHF.

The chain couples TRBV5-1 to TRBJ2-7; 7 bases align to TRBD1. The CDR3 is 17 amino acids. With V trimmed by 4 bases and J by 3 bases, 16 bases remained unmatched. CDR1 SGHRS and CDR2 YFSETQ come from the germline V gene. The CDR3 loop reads CASSLDGPGGSHYEQYF. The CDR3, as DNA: TGCGCCAGCAGCCTGGACGGCCCAGGGGGTTCTCACTACGAGCAGTACTTC.

The CDR3 is CASSLPGGLGTGELFF. The CDR3 coding sequence is TGTGCCAGCAGCCTACCGGGGGGGCTCGGAACCGGGGAGCTGTTTTTT. This sequence joins TRBV7-6 and TRBJ2-2; 8 bases line up with TRBD2. V lost 5 bases to trimming and J lost 5 bases; unmatched junction nucleotides: 10. The CDR3 contains 16 residues. CDR1 is SGHVS, CDR2 FNYEAQ, per germline.

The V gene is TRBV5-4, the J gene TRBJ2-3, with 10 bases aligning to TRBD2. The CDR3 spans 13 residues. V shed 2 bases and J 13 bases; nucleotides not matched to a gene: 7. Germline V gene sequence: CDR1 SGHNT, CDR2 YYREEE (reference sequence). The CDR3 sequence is CASSFIAGGGKYF. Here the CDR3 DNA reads TGTGCCAGCAGCTTCATAGCGGGGGGCGGCAAGTATTTT. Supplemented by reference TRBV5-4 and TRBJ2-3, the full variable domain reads ETGVTQSPTHLIKTRGQQVTLRCSSQSGHNTVSWYQQALGQGPQFIFQYYREEENGRGNFPPRFSGLQFPNYSSELNVNALELDDSALYLCASSFIAGGGKYFGPGTRLTVL.

The CDR3, as DNA: TGTGCCATCAGTAGTACACAGGGAACCTATGGCTACACCTTC. Protein product: CAISSTQGTYGYTF. The V and J genes are TRBV10-3 and TRBJ1-2; D may be TRBD1 (6 bases). The V gene lost 5 bases and the J gene lost 4 bases, with 14 bases spanning the gap. The CDR3 runs to 14 residues. Germline values: CDR1 ENHRY, CDR2 SYGVKD.